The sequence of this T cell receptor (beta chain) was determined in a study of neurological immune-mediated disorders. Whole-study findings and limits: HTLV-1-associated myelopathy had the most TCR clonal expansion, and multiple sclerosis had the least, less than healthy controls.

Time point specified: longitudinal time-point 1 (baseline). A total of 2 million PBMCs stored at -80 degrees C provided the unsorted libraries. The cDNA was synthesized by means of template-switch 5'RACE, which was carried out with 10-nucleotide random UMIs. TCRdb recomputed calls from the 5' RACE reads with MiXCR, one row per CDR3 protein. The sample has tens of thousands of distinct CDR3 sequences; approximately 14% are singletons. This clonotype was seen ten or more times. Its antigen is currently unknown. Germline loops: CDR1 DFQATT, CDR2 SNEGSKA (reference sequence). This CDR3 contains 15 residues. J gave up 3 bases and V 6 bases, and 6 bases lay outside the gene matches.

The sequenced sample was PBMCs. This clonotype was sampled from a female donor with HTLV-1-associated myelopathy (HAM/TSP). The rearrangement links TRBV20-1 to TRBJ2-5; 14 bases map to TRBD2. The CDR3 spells CSAPGLAGGKETQYF. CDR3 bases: TGCAGTGCCCCAGGACTAGCGGGGGGAAAAGAGACCCAGTACTTC.